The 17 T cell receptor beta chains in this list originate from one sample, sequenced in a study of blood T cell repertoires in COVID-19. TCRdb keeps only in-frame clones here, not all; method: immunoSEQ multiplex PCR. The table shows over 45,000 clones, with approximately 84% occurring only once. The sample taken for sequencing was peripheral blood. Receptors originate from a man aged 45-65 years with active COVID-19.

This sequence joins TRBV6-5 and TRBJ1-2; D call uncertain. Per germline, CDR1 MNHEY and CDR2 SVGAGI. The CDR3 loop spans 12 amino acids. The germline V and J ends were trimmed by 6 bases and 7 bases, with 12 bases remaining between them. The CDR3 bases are TGTGCCAGCAGCACCCGGGCGGGTGGCTACACCTTC. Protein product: CASSTRAGGYTF.

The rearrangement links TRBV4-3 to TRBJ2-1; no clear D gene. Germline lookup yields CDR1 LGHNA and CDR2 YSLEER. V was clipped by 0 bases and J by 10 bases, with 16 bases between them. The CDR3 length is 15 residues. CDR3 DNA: TGCGCCAGCAGCCAAGATTGGGTGGGCCACGCGGAGCAGTTCTTC. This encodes CASSQDWVGHAEQFF.

CDR3 sequence: CASSYSSGETEAFF. CDR3 DNA: TGTGCCAGCAGTTACTCATCAGGGGAGACTGAAGCTTTCTTT. The chain is built from TRBV6-2 or TRBV6-3 and TRBJ1-1; perhaps TRBD1 as D (6 bases). The CDR3 spans 14 residues. Germline V CDR1 and CDR2: MNHEY, SVGEGT. The V gene lost 0 bases and the J gene lost 5 bases, with 10 bases spanning the gap.

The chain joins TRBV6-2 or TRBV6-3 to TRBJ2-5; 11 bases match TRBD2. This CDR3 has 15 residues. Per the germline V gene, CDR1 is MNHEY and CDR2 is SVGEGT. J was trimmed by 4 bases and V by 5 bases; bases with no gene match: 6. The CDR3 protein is CASSPVAGGIETQYF. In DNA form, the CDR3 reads TGTGCCAGCAGTCCGGTAGCGGGGGGGATAGAGACCCAGTACTTC.

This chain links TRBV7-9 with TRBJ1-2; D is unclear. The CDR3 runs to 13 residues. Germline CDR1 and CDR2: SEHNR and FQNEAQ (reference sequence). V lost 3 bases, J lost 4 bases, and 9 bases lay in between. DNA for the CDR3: TGTGCCAGCAGCTTTGGAGGGAGCTATGGCTACACCTTC. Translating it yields CASSFGGSYGYTF.

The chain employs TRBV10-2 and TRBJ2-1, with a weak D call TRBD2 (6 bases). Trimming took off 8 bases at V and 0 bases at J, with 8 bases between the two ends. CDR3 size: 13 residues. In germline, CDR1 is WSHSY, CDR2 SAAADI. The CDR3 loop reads CASWGDSYNEQFF. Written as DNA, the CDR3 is TGCGCCAGCTGGGGGGACTCCTACAATGAGCAGTTCTTC.

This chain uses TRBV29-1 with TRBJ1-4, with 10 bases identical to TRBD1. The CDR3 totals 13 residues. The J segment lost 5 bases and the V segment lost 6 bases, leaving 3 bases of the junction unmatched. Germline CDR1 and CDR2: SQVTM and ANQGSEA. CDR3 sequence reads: CSVEGQGNEKLFF. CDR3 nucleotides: TGCAGCGTGGAGGGACAGGGGAATGAAAAACTGTTTTTT.

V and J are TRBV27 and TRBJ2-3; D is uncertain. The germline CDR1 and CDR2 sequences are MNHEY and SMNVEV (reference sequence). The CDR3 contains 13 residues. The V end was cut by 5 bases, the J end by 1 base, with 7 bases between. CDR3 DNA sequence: TGTGCCAGCAGTCGAGAGGGCACAGATACGCAGTATTTT. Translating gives CASSREGTDTQYF.

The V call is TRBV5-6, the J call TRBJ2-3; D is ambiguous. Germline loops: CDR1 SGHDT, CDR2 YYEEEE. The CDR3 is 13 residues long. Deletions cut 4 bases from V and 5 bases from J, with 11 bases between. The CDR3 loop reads CASSVTHRDTQYF. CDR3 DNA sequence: TGTGCCAGCAGCGTAACTCACCGAGATACGCAGTATTTT.

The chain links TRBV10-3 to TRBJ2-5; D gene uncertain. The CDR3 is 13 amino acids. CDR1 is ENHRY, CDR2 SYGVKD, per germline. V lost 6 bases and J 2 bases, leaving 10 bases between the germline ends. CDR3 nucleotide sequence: TGTGCCATCAGCCCATACGAGCAAGAGACCCAGTACTTC. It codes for CAISPYEQETQYF.

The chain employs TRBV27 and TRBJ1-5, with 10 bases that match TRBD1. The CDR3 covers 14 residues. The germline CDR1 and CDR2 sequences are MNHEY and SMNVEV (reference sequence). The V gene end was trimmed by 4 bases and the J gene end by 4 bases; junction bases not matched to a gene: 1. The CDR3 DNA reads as TGTGCCAGCAGTTCGGGACAGGGGAATCAGCCCCAGCATTTT. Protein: CASSSGQGNQPQHF.

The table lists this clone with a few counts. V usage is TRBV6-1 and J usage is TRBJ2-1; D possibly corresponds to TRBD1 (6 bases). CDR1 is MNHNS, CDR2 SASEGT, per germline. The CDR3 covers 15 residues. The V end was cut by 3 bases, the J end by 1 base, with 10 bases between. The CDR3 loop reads CASSDAGESYNEQFF. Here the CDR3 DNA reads TGTGCCAGCAGTGATGCAGGGGAGTCCTACAATGAGCAGTTCTTC.

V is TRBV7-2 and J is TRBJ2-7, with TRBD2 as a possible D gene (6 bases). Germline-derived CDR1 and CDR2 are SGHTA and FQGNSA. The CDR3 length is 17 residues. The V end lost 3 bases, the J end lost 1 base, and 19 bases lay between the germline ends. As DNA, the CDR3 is TGTGCCAGCAGCTTGTTAATCCTCCTGGGGGGATCCTACGAGCAGTACTTC. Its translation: CASSLLILLGGSYEQYF.

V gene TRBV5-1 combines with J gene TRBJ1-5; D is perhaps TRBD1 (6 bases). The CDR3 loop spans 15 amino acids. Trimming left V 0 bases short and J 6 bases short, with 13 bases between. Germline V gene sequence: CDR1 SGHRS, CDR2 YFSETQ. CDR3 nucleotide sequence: TGCGCCAGCAGCTTGGAGGGCAGGGGCGGTCAGCCCCAGCATTTT. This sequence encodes CASSLEGRGGQPQHF.

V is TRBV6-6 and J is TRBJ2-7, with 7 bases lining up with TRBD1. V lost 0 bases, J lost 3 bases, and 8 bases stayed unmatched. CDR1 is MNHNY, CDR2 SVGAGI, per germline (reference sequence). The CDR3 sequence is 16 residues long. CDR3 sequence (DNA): TGTGCCAGCAGTTACTCGAGTGGGACAGTAGGCTACGAGCAGTACTTC. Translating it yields CASSYSSGTVGYEQYF.

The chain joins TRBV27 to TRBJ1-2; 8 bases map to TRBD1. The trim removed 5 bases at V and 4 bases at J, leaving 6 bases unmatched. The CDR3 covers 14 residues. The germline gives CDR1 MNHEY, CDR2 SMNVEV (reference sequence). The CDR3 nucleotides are TGTGCCAGCAGTCCCGGACAGGGTGGCTATGGCTACACCTTC. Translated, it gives CASSPGQGGYGYTF.

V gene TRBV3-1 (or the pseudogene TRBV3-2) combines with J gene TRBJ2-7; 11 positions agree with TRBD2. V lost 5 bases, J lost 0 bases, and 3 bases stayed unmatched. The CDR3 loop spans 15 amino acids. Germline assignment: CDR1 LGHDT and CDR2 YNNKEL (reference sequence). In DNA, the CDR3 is TGTGCCAGCAGCTACGGGACTAGCGGCTCCTACGAGCAGTACTTC. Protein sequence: CASSYGTSGSYEQYF.